The 15 T cell receptor beta chains below were found in one sample sequenced in a study of T-cell memory formation after mild COVID-19. TCRdb reanalysed the 5' RACE reads using MiXCR and keeps one entry per CDR3 protein. The sample has about 240,000 distinct CDR3 sequences; over 8.5% are singletons. Sequenced sample: PBMCs or a T cell subset sorted from them (not recorded which). The receptors shown here come from a man aged 18 to 30 who had mild COVID-19 (a few samples of this study predate the infection). Cell type and time point are not known.

J is TRBJ2-3 and V is TRBV15; unclear D gene. This CDR3 spans 14 amino acids. CDR1 is LNHNV and CDR2 is YYDKDF in the germline V gene (reference sequence). The V end lost 0 bases, the J end lost 0 bases, and 4 bases lay between the germline ends. CDR3 amino acids: CATSRETSTDTQYF. Here the CDR3 DNA reads TGTGCCACCAGCAGAGAAACTAGCACAGATACGCAGTATTTT.

Ten or more counts support this clonotype. This sequence joins TRBV5-6 and TRBJ1-1, with TRBD1 identical over 9 bases. Trimming removed 4 bases from V and 12 bases from J; junction bases left unmatched: 7. The CDR3 is 12 amino acids. Germline CDR1 is SGHDT and CDR2 is YYEEEE. Here the CDR3 DNA reads TGTGCCAGCAGCCTATGGACAGGGGAGCCTTTCTTT. Residues: CASSLWTGEPFF. Full variable domain (missing parts from reference TRBV5-6 and TRBJ1-1): DAGVTQSPTHLIKTRGQQVTLRCSPKSGHDTVSWYQQALGQGPQFIFQYYEEEERQRGNFPDRFSGHQFPNYSSELNVNALLLGDSALYLCASSLWTGEPFFGQGTRLTVV.

This chain connects TRBV6-1 to TRBJ1-1; perhaps TRBD1 as D (5 bases). Germline-derived CDR1 and CDR2 are MNHNS and SASEGT. The CDR3 has 14 residues. Trimming stripped 6 bases from V and 0 bases from J, with 11 bases between. DNA for the CDR3: TGTGCCAGCAGCGGCCACAGGATGAACACTGAAGCTTTCTTT. This translates into CASSGHRMNTEAFF.

The table lists this clonotype with many counts. The CDR3 DNA follows: TGTGCCAGCAGCCATGCCTTGTTCAGAGGTGAAGCTTTCTTT. Translation: CASSHALFRGEAFF. The chain couples TRBV6-2 or TRBV6-3 to TRBJ1-1; no reliable D call. Germline assignment: CDR1 MNHEY and CDR2 SVGEGT. This CDR3 is 14 amino acids long. The germline V and J ends were trimmed by 6 bases and 7 bases, with 18 bases remaining between them.

The chain has TRBV4-1 and TRBJ1-3, with D possibly matching TRBD1 (5 bases). This CDR3 region has 12 residues. Germline V gene lookup returns CDR1 MGHRA and CDR2 YSYEKL. Trimming cost V 3 bases and J 6 bases, with 6 bases left between them. CDR3 sequence (DNA): TGCGCCAGCAGCCAGGACACAAACACCATATATTTT. Translation: CASSQDTNTIYF.

This clonotype was seen at least ten times. The chain combines TRBV20-1 with TRBJ2-1, with 8 positions matching TRBD2. The V gene end was trimmed by 0 bases and the J gene end by 4 bases; junction bases not matched to a gene: 5. Per the germline V gene, CDR1 is DFQATT and CDR2 is SNEGSKA (reference sequence). This CDR3 comprises 15 residues. The CDR3 reads CSARDPRGGYNEQFF. The CDR3 nucleotides read TGCAGTGCTAGAGATCCTCGCGGGGGGTACAATGAGCAGTTCTTC.

The chain carries TRBV7-3 and TRBJ2-5; unclear D gene. The CDR3 is 13 residues long. Germline assignment: CDR1 SGHTA and CDR2 FQGTGA. V was trimmed by 4 bases and J by 5 bases, leaving 11 bases between them. CDR3 region: CASSSQMGETQYF. CDR3 bases: TGTGCCAGCAGCTCACAGATGGGGGAGACCCAGTACTTC.

This clonotype has just a few counts. The gene calls are TRBV20-1 and TRBJ2-5; TRBD2 might be the D (7 bases). The CDR3 has 13 amino acids. Germline loops: CDR1 DFQATT, CDR2 SNEGSKA (reference sequence). The V gene lost 6 bases and the J gene lost 4 bases, with 15 bases spanning the gap. The CDR3 DNA reads as TGCAGTGCCTGGCGGGGGCAGGGAGAGACCCAGTACTTC. Translated, it gives CSAWRGQGETQYF.

This clonotype has more than one count but fewer than ten. The chain is built from TRBV18 and TRBJ1-2, with 9 bases lining up with TRBD1. Germline assignment: CDR1 KGHSH and CDR2 LQKENI. The CDR3 runs to 15 residues. Germline trimming cut 0 bases from V and 5 bases from J; bases unmatched to any gene: 4. For the CDR3, the DNA is TGTGCCAGCTCACCACCAGTGACAGGGGGTTATGGCTACACCTTC. Its translation is CASSPPVTGGYGYTF.

This clonotype occurred many times. The rearrangement links TRBV4-2 to TRBJ1-2; the D gene is possibly TRBD1 (6 bases). Looked up from germline, CDR1 is LGHNA and CDR2 is YNFKEQ. CDR3 length equals 17 residues. Trimming shortened V by 0 bases and J by 1 base, and 15 bases separated the two germline ends. For the CDR3, the DNA is TGTGCCAGCAGCCAAGATCTTTCGGGGGCGCTTAACTATGGCTACACCTTC. This codes for CASSQDLSGALNYGYTF.

This chain joins TRBV7-9 and TRBJ2-2; D gene ambiguous. V was cut by 11 bases and J by 7 bases, with 11 bases left in between. CDR1 SEHNR and CDR2 FQNEAQ come from the germline V gene (reference sequence). The CDR3 is 11 amino acids. CDR3 nucleotides: TGTGCCGACCTCGAAGGCGGGGAGCTGTTTTTT. Its translation is CADLEGGELFF.

This sequence joins TRBV19 and TRBJ2-1, with D uncertain. From germline, CDR1 is LNHDA and CDR2 SQIVND (reference sequence). Trimming took 4 bases from V and 0 from J, leaving 10 bases between them. This CDR3 region has 15 residues. The CDR3 coding sequence is TGTGCCAGTAGTAAGGGCGAACGCTCCTACAATGAGCAGTTCTTC. It yields the protein CASSKGERSYNEQFF.

This clonotype appeared a few times. The chain recombines TRBV28 with TRBJ1-1; D is possibly TRBD1 (5 bases). Germline CDR1 MDHEN, CDR2 SYDVKM. The CDR3 length is 13 residues. The ends were cut back, 6 bases at V and 10 bases at J, with 18 bases in the middle. The DNA of the CDR3 is TGTGCCAGCAGCCCTGCCCCAGGGATTACAGCTTTCTTT. Amino acid sequence: CASSPAPGITAFF.

This clonotype was counted between two and nine times. V gene TRBV20-1 combines with J gene TRBJ1-1; D is undetermined. This CDR3 comprises 13 residues. The V end lost 7 bases, the J end lost 0 bases, and 12 bases lay between the germline ends. Per germline, CDR1 DFQATT and CDR2 SNEGSKA (reference sequence). The CDR3: CSVNGLLNTEAFF. The DNA for the CDR3 is TGCAGTGTGAACGGACTATTGAACACTGAAGCTTTCTTT.

The table lists this clonotype with a few counts. V usage is TRBV7-9 and J usage is TRBJ2-2; D may correspond to TRBD1 or TRBD2 (5 bases each). Looked up from germline, CDR1 is SEHNR and CDR2 is FQNEAQ (reference sequence). V lost 7 bases to trimming and J lost 5 bases, with 23 bases between them. CDR3 length: 17 amino acids. As DNA, the CDR3 is TGTGCCAGCACCACCCGGGGCGGATACCCAGGAACCGGGGAGCTGTTTTTT. Its protein product is CASTTRGGYPGTGELFF.